This T cell receptor beta chain comes out of a study of a mutant IDH1 vaccine in newly diagnosed glioma. Study-level information: The first vaccination came 4-6 weeks after radiotherapy alone, or with temozolomide cycles.

Note on this clone: Its antigen is unidentified.

The time point: week 11, during vaccination. The study gave 300 ug of mutant IDH1 20-mer peptide per vaccine dose, with topical imiquimod. Newly diagnosed WHO grade 3 or 4 IDH1-mutant, ATRX-lost astrocytomas were identified in the donors. This table comes from immunoSEQ multiplex PCR, and its TCRdb copy is limited to in-frame clones, with some not included. The sample lists around 20,000 clones; just under 90% were seen once. Germline V CDR1 and CDR2: SGDLS, YYNGEE. Germline trimming cut 7 bases from V and 5 bases from J; bases unmatched to any gene: 8. The CDR3 is 14 residues long. The chain joins TRBV9 to TRBJ2-2; 7 bases line up with TRBD1. Here the sequenced sample was PBMCs, taken from a glioma patient whose treatment included an IDH1 peptide vaccine. The clonotype originates from a woman aged 40 to 50 with glioma. CDR3 sequence reads: CASGRQGKTGELFF. CDR3 sequence (DNA): TGTGCCAGCGGTAGACAGGGAAAAACCGGGGAGCTGTTTTTT.